In this sample, the clone carrying this T cell receptor (beta chain) turned up once. Generated by immunoSEQ multiplex PCR, the TCRdb table keeps only in-frame clones and is missing some. This table has 12,000 to 15,000 clones, approximately 78% appearing once. Treatment reported: randomized to nivolumab then ipilimumab (arm A) or the reverse (arm B). From thawed PBMCs, live CD3+CD8+ cells negative for CD19 and CD56 were sorted. Trimming shortened V by 3 bases and J by 11 bases, and 8 bases separated the two germline ends. This CDR3 has 12 residues. Per the germline V gene, CDR1 is MDHEN and CDR2 is SYDVKM. This specimen belongs to a study of sequential checkpoint blockade in melanoma.

The receptor's source is a human donor with melanoma. Specimen: CD8+ T cells sorted from blood (inferred from file names), collected from a patient given nivolumab and ipilimumab in sequence. The chain carries TRBV28 and TRBJ1-6; possibly TRBD1 for D (5 bases). DNA for the CDR3: TGTGCCAGCAGTTTTTCAGGGCCACCCCTCCACTTT. It is translated as CASSFSGPPLHF.